The TCR beta chain described here comes from a study of shared clonotypes between healthy human individuals. Overall study findings and caveats: Genetic and exposure-history diversity was limited by the small donor number. When naive CD4 clonotypes were compared across a few donors, about 4.9% were shared.

Trimming stripped 6 bases from V and 1 base from J, with 18 bases between. Germline loops: CDR1 MNHNY, CDR2 SVGAGI (reference sequence). This CDR3 has 16 residues. The sorted-subset replicate PCRs were given around 190 ng DNA, which is tens of thousands of T cell genomes. Repertoires were generated with immunoSEQ multiplex PCR, while TCRdb's copy carries only in-frame clones and drops some. The sample has about 960,000 clones, 76% seen once. In the case of this clone: The antigen remains undetermined.

A CD45RA+ naive subset and a CD45RA-negative memory subset were split from CD4+ cells. The clonotype comes from a man aged 18 to 30 in good health. Sequencing input: memory CD4+ T cells sorted from blood. Regarding subset: CD45RA-negative fraction. The chain combines TRBV6-6 with TRBJ1-1, with TRBD1 as a possible D gene (5 bases). CDR3 coding DNA: TGTGCCAGCAGATTACAGGTTGGGGGAGGGAACACTGAAGCTTTCTTT. Its translation is CASRLQVGGGNTEAFF.